This T cell receptor (beta chain) was captured by sequencing in a study of neurological immune-mediated disorders. Study-level points and caveats: In multiple sclerosis patients, the repertoire cluster was unrelated to clinical or MRI findings.

This CDR3 has 12 amino acids. Germline V gene sequence: CDR1 MNHNY, CDR2 SVGAGI (reference sequence). A single record per CDR3 protein comes from TCRdb applying MiXCR to the 5' RACE reads. Of about 59,000 distinct CDR3 sequences in the sample, approximately 3.5% are singletons; the top ten hold under 3.5%. Turning to this clonotype: Its antigen is not known. One junction end does not reproduce the germline sequence, and a read error may be involved.

The chain links TRBV6-6 to TRBJ2-3; D ambiguous. This receptor was taken from a woman aged 30 to 39 with multiple sclerosis. The sample consisted of PBMCs. The CDR3 is CAGSFGTDTQYF. CDR3 in DNA: TGTGCCGGCAGTTTTGGCACAGATACGCAGTATTTT.